What follows are 8 T cell receptor beta chains derived from one specimen sequenced in a study of OX40 agonist ivuxolimab in advanced cancers. The data were produced by immunoSEQ multiplex PCR, yet TCRdb's version contains in-frame clones alone and is incomplete. This table has 40,000 to 45,000 clones, around 80% appearing once. This sample comprised CD4+ or CD8+ T cells sorted from blood, obtained in a trial of the OX40 agonist ivuxolimab. The receptors were sampled from an adult with an advanced solid tumor such as melanoma, head and neck, liver or kidney cancer.

The V gene is TRBV18, the J gene TRBJ2-5; 10 nucleotides line up with TRBD2. The CDR3 sequence is 18 residues long. With 5 bases clipped from V and 0 bases from J, the junction kept 12 bases outside the gene matches. The germline V gene has CDR1 KGHSH and CDR2 LQKENI. DNA of the CDR3: TGTGCCAGCTCATCGCAATATCCCGGACTAGCGGACCAAGAGACCCAGTACTTC. It codes for CASSSQYPGLADQETQYF.

The J gene is TRBJ1-1, the V gene TRBV6-1; the match to TRBD1 covers 7 bases. Germline V gene lookup returns CDR1 MNHNS and CDR2 SASEGT. This CDR3 is built from 15 residues. The J segment lost 5 bases and the V segment lost 10 bases, leaving 16 bases of the junction unmatched. The CDR3 DNA reads as TGTGCCACCCAAACGGGGACAGCTTTGTTTACTGAAGCTTTCTTT. It yields the protein CATQTGTALFTEAFF.

V usage is TRBV19 and J usage is TRBJ1-4; TRBD1 matches at 8 bases. CDR1 LNHDA and CDR2 SQIVND come from the germline V gene (reference sequence). This CDR3 comprises 14 residues. V shed 9 bases, J shed 7 bases, and the junction held 10 bases outside the gene matches. The CDR3: CASSRQGKAEKLFF. Here the CDR3 DNA reads TGTGCCAGCTCCCGACAGGGGAAAGCTGAAAAACTGTTTTTT.

V and J are TRBV6-1 and TRBJ2-7, with D perhaps TRBD2 (6 bases). V was shortened by 6 bases and J by 0 bases, with 15 bases between the two germline ends. Germline loops: CDR1 MNHNS, CDR2 SASEGT. The CDR3 covers 15 residues. The CDR3 is CASRGGGKSSYEQYF. The CDR3 DNA is TGTGCCAGCAGGGGGGGTGGGAAGAGCTCCTACGAGCAGTACTTC.

The chain carries TRBV9 and TRBJ1-6; TRBD1 matches at 7 bases. The CDR3 sequence is 16 residues long. Germline V lookup: CDR1 SGDLS, CDR2 YYNGEE. Unmatched junction bases numbered 8, after V lost 3 bases and J lost 5 bases. The CDR3: CASSAGTANNNSPLHF. CDR3 in DNA: TGTGCCAGCAGCGCAGGGACAGCTAATAATAATTCACCCCTCCACTTT.

This chain uses TRBV6-5 with TRBJ2-1; TRBD1 matches 7 bases. Germline CDR1 MNHEY, CDR2 SVGAGI. V trimming: 6 bases; J trimming: 12 bases; junction bases outside the gene matches: 8. CDR3 length: 12 amino acids. In nucleotides, the CDR3 is TGTGCCAGCAGAAACGACCGGGACAGGCAGTTCTTC. Its translation: CASRNDRDRQFF.

V gene TRBV7-9 combines with J gene TRBJ2-5; 9 positions match TRBD2. This CDR3 comprises 18 residues. Trimming removed 2 bases from V and 5 bases from J; junction bases left unmatched: 15. The germline gives CDR1 SEHNR, CDR2 FQNEAQ (reference sequence). CDR3: CASSLKRLAGGPYETQYF. The CDR3 region has the DNA TGTGCCAGCAGCTTAAAACGTCTGGCGGGAGGGCCATATGAGACCCAGTACTTC.

This rearrangement joins TRBV2 to TRBJ1-1; the D is unclear. The CDR3 runs 14 residues. Looked up from germline, CDR1 is SNHLY and CDR2 is FYNNEI. Trimming stripped 4 bases from V and 5 bases from J, with 14 bases between. The CDR3 coding sequence is TGTGCCAGCAGTGCTCGCGGAATAGAGACTGAAGCTTTCTTT. It is translated as CASSARGIETEAFF.